A single sample gave rise to the 8 T cell receptor beta chains below, sequenced in a study of human T cells and chemical hapten exposure. Time point indicated: patch test 2, 6 weeks after DPC sensitization. Treatment in this sample: therapeutic diphenylcyclopropenone sensitization with weekly scalp DPC. TCRdb called the RACE reads again in MiXCR, with one record for every CDR3 protein. Among fewer than 80,000 distinct CDR3 sequences, 10% were seen once, and the ten largest hold 6.8%. The source was whole blood, collected in connection with sensitization to the hapten diphenylcyclopropenone (DPC). Source of these receptors: a woman between 45 and 65 years old with alopecia areata. Some clones in this sample may be carry-over from other donors' samples.

This clonotype was seen at least ten times. The chain uses TRBV6-6 and TRBJ2-1; 9 bases agree with TRBD2. V lost 0 bases to trimming and J lost 3 bases; unmatched junction nucleotides: 6. This CDR3 is 17 amino acids long. Germline CDR1 reads MNHNY; CDR2 reads SVGAGI (reference sequence). CDR3 coding DNA: TGTGCCAGCAGTTACTCGGGGGTAGCGGGAGTCTACAATGAGCAGTTCTTC. Translation: CASSYSGVAGVYNEQFF.

On this clonotype: A much larger clone sits a single nucleotide away, making a read error possible. The chain uses TRBV10-3 and TRBJ2-3, with 9 bases matching TRBD1. Germline CDR1 reads ENHRY; CDR2 reads SYGVKD. The CDR3 totals 14 residues. The V and J ends lost 6 bases and 2 bases, in that order; junction bases with no gene match: 3. Here the CDR3 reads CAISRDRDTDTQYF. CDR3 bases: TGTGCCATCAGCCGGGACAGGGACACAGATACGCAGTATTTT.

The sample holds many counts of this clonotype. The chain employs TRBV9 and TRBJ1-3; D remains unclear. Germline V CDR1 and CDR2: SGDLS, YYNGEE. CDR3 length equals 14 residues. V lost 0 bases, J lost 4 bases, and 8 bases lay in between. Here the CDR3 reads CASSVEARGNTIYF. The CDR3 coding sequence is TGTGCCAGCAGCGTAGAGGCACGAGGAAACACCATATATTTT.

The sample holds many counts of this clonotype. The V gene is TRBV29-1, the J gene TRBJ2-3, with unresolved D. Trimming removed 3 bases from V and 4 bases from J, with 5 bases in between. The CDR3 is made up of 11 amino acids. CDR1 and CDR2 from the germline V gene are SQVTM and ANQGSEA. CDR3 protein: CSVDWADTQYF. CDR3 nucleotides: TGCAGCGTTGATTGGGCAGATACGCAGTATTTT.

This clonotype was observed a handful of times. The rearrangement joins TRBV12-5 to TRBJ1-5, with D hard to call. CDR3 length: 11 amino acids. The germline CDR1 and CDR2 sequences are LGHNT and FRNRAP. The germline V and J ends were trimmed by 6 bases and 4 bases, with 4 bases remaining between them. CDR3 sequence (DNA): TGTGCTAGTGGCCCGAATCAGCCCCAGCATTTT. Translated: CASGPNQPQHF.

This clonotype was counted ten times or more. The chain links TRBV29-1 to TRBJ2-1, with 8 bases lining up with TRBD1. The CDR3 runs to 14 residues. The trim removed 6 bases at V and 10 bases at J, leaving 14 bases unmatched. Germline V gene sequence: CDR1 SQVTM, CDR2 ANQGSEA. CDR3 DNA sequence: TGCAGCGTCGCCGGGACAGGTAACAGCAACGAGCAGTTCTTC. This codes for CSVAGTGNSNEQFF.

This clonotype was seen more than once but under ten times. The rearrangement links TRBV10-3 to TRBJ2-5; D gene uncertain. The CDR3 loop spans 13 amino acids. Germline V gene lookup returns CDR1 ENHRY and CDR2 SYGVKD. Trimming stripped 5 bases from V and 6 bases from J, with 13 bases between. CDR3 in amino acids: CAISPTDGQTQYF. The CDR3 DNA follows: TGTGCCATCAGTCCAACGGACGGACAGACCCAGTACTTC.

Worth noting for this clonotype: A much larger clone differs from this one at a single base, so this may be a read error. The chain is built from TRBV11-2 and TRBJ2-2; 8 nucleotides agree with TRBD2. The CDR3 runs 15 residues. Looked up from germline, CDR1 is SGHAT and CDR2 is FQNNGV. Trimming cost V 5 bases and J 4 bases; bases outside gene matches: 6. This chain's CDR3 is CASSPGLVGTGELFF. The CDR3 bases are TGTGCCAGCAGCCCGGGACTAGTCGGCACCGGGGAGCTGTTTTTT. The entire variable domain, with the rest obtained from reference TRBV11-2 and TRBJ2-2, is as follows: EAGVAQSPRYKIIEKRQSVAFWCNPISGHATLYWYQQILGQGPKLLIQFQNNGVVDDSQLPKDRFSAERLKGVDSTLKIQPAKLEDSAVYLCASSPGLVGTGELFFGEGSRLTVL.